This T cell receptor beta chain derives from a study of blood T cell repertoires in COVID-19. CDR1 is SGHVS, CDR2 FNYEAQ, per germline. CDR3 size: 15 residues. V was pared by 1 base and J by 11 bases, with 11 bases of the junction left unmatched. Repertoires were generated with immunoSEQ multiplex PCR, while TCRdb's copy carries only in-frame clones and drops some. The sample holds 280,000 or so clones, roughly 86% seen once. Material for sequencing was PBMCs or T cells enriched from blood (not recorded which). The rearrangement links TRBV7-6 to TRBJ2-1; the match to TRBD1 covers 7 bases. The clonotype comes from a woman aged 45 to 65 who had been exposed to COVID-19. CDR3: CASSLDWSGQAKQFF. The CDR3 coding sequence is TGTGCCAGCAGCTTAGACTGGAGCGGACAGGCCAAGCAGTTCTTC.